Listed here are 5 T cell receptor beta chains from one sample, sequenced in a study of cytomegalovirus exposure and HLA in healthy donors. Primers for the PCR totalled 60 Vbeta and 13 Jbeta. The assay was immunoSEQ multiplex PCR, and TCRdb's table has in-frame clones only and misses some. The data show roughly 100,000 clones, more than 60% seen once. Sequencing was performed on PBMCs. The receptors were gathered from a woman in her thirties or forties in good health and CMV-seropositive.

This chain connects TRBV10-3 to TRBJ2-5; 11 nucleotides agree with TRBD2. CDR1 and CDR2 from the germline V gene are ENHRY and SYGVKD. The CDR3 extends over 15 amino acids. V lost 2 bases and J lost 3; bases outside the gene matches: 2. CDR3 amino acids: CAISEPGLAEETQYF. The CDR3 DNA reads TGTGCCATCAGTGAGCCGGGACTAGCGGAAGAGACCCAGTACTTC.

The chain employs TRBV6-5 and TRBJ1-2; no reliable D call. CDR1 is MNHEY, CDR2 SVGAGI, per germline. This CDR3 has 10 residues. With 10 bases removed from V and 1 base from J, the gap between germline ends came to 4 bases. The CDR3 sequence: CAKLNYGYTF. As DNA, the CDR3 is TGTGCCAAACTTAACTATGGCTACACCTTC.

This sequence joins TRBV5-6 and TRBJ1-3; 9 nucleotides match TRBD1. J lost 6 bases, V lost 4 bases, and 11 bases had no gene match. The CDR3 sequence is 16 residues long. Germline CDR1 and CDR2: SGHDT and YYEEEE. In nucleotides, the CDR3 is TGTGCCAGCAGCGCCTTGGGACAGGGCGTTGAAAACACCATATATTTT. It encodes CASSALGQGVENTIYF.

This clone has just a few counts. This chain joins TRBV5-1 and TRBJ2-4; TRBD2 aligns across 7 bases. V was pared by 5 bases and J by 3 bases, with 5 bases of the junction left unmatched. From germline, CDR1 is SGHRS and CDR2 YFSETQ. There are 14 residues in the CDR3. The CDR3 sequence: CASRESGNKNIQYF. CDR3 sequence (DNA): TGCGCCAGCAGAGAAAGCGGGAACAAAAACATTCAGTACTTC.

A few counts support this clone. The genes are TRBV7-9 and TRBJ1-5, with D perhaps TRBD1 (5 bases). CDR1 SEHNR and CDR2 FQNEAQ come from the germline V gene (reference sequence). The V end lost 0 bases, the J end lost 4 bases, and 10 bases lay between the germline ends. This CDR3 comprises 15 residues. CDR3 in amino acids: CASSLAQGFNQPQHF. The CDR3 DNA reads TGTGCCAGCAGCTTAGCGCAGGGTTTTAATCAGCCCCAGCATTTT.